This T cell receptor beta chain was obtained from a study of shared clonotypes between healthy human individuals. Study details: There were three CD4 naive, three CD4 memory, two CD8 naive and one CD8 memory plates per donor.

CDR1 and CDR2 (germline): MNHEY, SMNVEV (reference sequence). Trimming took 8 bases from V and 1 from J, leaving 11 bases between them. The CDR3 is 13 amino acids. Sequencing was performed with immunoSEQ multiplex PCR; in TCRdb, only in-frame clones are kept and a portion is missing. This table has around 1.9 million clones, about 94% appearing once. Cells designated naive CD8 were CD45RO-negative and were positively selected for CCR7, with terminally differentiated effector memory CD45RA+ cells excluded. The rearrangement joins TRBV27 to TRBJ1-1; D gene ambiguous. Sample: naive CD8+ T cells from PBMCs. The TCR comes from a man between 18 and 35 years old in good health. Some clones in this sample may be carry-over from other donors' samples. The CDR3 bases are TGTGCCAGCCATATTCGGGAGAACACTGAAGCTTTCTTT. This codes for CASHIRENTEAFF.